Below, one T cell receptor (beta chain) is given with its context. This sample stems from a study of PD-1 blockade in mismatch repair-deficient tumors. Profiled with immunoSEQ multiplex PCR; TCRdb holds only in-frame clones, not every one. The table includes tens of thousands of clones, approximately 88% detected once. PCR or immunohistochemistry showed mismatch repair deficiency in every enrolled patient. The CDR3 extends over 17 amino acids. This specimen consisted of peripheral blood, obtained 52 weeks after starting pembrolizumab. The receptor was derived from an adult with mismatch repair-deficient cancer. The chain is built from TRBV12-1 and TRBJ2-2; the table calls TRBD2, which could not be checked here. TRBV12-1 is marked as a pseudogene. CDR3 nucleotide sequence: TGTGCCAGCAGCTTTCATGAGTGGGAGGGCCGCACCGGGGAGCTGTTTTTT. Its translation: CASSFHEWEGRTGELFF.